This T cell receptor beta chain was captured by sequencing in a study of cytomegalovirus exposure and HLA in healthy donors (dated by TCRdb to 2016 to 2017). Regarding the complete study: According to an earlier analysis of around 600 of the donors, some 170 million T cells yielded some 120 million unique TCR beta sequences and approximately 280 Gb of sequence data. To predict cytomegalovirus infection status, the study brought together high-throughput TCR immunosequencing, statistical association of individual TCRs with disease status, and machine learning. Class I and class II HLA loci were covered by the typing at four-digit resolution. Donor age, sex, ethnicity and CMV serostatus were compiled alongside the repertoire data. A later genetic analysis took genome-wide SNP genotypes for 398 of the 666 donors and used that subset as a discovery cohort. Along with the roughly 610-subject first cohort, a separate validation cohort of around 110 different subjects was used. About 300 gigabases of sequencing data and 80 million or so unique TCR sequences were included in an early release covering roughly 600 HLA-typed donors. In an earlier analysis of a few hundred of the donors, high-throughput TCR beta sequencing was used to judge whether each TCR beta V gene segment behaved as functional or pseudogenic. Among almost 400 genotyped donors of the cohort, an average of around 240,000 unique TCR beta nucleotide sequences were sequenced per donor, roughly 18% of them non-productive. The aim of the study was to test whether cataloging public T cell receptors could identify signatures of past pathogen exposure. The study used immunosequencing to profile the T cell repertoires of some 600 subjects and linked those repertoires to cytomegalovirus serostatus. Because of strong linkage in the cohort, roughly five DR-DQ haplotypes were treated as single units for association and clustering. Every repertoire in the discovery cohort had been generated on one and the same sequencing platform. A later analysis re-examined previously published TCR beta repertoires from 500 to 700 donors and added high-resolution HLA genotyping to investigate patterns of TCR occurrence. In the later analysis, no new phenotypic data were used to find candidate immune exposures; instead, reliance was placed on TCR beta sequences and their occurrence across donors. The number of typed donors differed by locus: about 620-640 for A, B, C, DRB1 and DQB1; approximately 520 for DQA1; 606 for DPA1; and 450 to 480 for DPB1. Among the roughly 400 genotyped donors, more than 70% belonged to the genetic ancestry cluster associated with self-reported Caucasian donors. Broader findings and caveats from the paper: In both the original and validation cohorts, the classifier was reported to diagnose cytomegalovirus status with high specificity and sensitivity. A later analysis found that most CMV-associated TCR beta chains appeared HLA-restricted, with HLA associations seemingly driven largely by CMV exposure. In a later analysis, TCR association rates were found to vary across HLA loci, with the most associated TCRs seen for DRB1 alleles and the fewest for HLA-C alleles. A few of the identified cytomegalovirus-associated TCR beta chains were confirmed in vitro to be specific for cytomegalovirus antigens. This cohort had only TCR beta chains sequenced, and the lack of alpha or paired-chain data limited which features could be detected. At a false discovery rate of 0.05, a later analysis linked some 17,000 TCR beta sequences to specific HLA alleles. According to the authors, the approach could potentially be generalized to other disease states and immunological phenotypes. The study listed 150 to 200 TCR beta chains as associated with cytomegalovirus. Because counts were too low, around 17 rarely observed V segments, including chromosome 9 orphons, were left out of the earlier analysis of roughly 600 of the donors. In a later analysis, several top co-occurrence clusters were reported to appear linked to parvovirus B19, influenza, CMV and Epstein-Barr virus. Across donors, most TCR sequences were observed very rarely, whereas some public TCRs were present in many individuals. Linkage disequilibrium might explain the correlated functional status among segregating V segments, but an unknown experimental factor could not be ruled out. For the cohort, immune exposure information was limited to CMV serostatus. Strong co-occurrence of HLA alleles, especially DR and DQ, made assigning TCR associations to individual alleles difficult. Compared with equally common non-associated chains, HLA-associated TCR beta chains in a later analysis were more clonally expanded and had lower generation probabilities. A further reported finding was that TCR beta sequences accurately predicted the HLA-A and HLA-B alleles for most subjects in the first cohort. Presence/absence analyses assumed roughly uniform sequencing depth across donors, an assumption that may not hold. In an earlier analysis of approximately 590 of the donors, most TCR beta V segments appeared in productive rearrangements about 87% or about 30% of the time, broadly matching IMGT annotations. A group of highly shared sequence variants was considered likely to be a technical artifact of the sequencing pipeline. Because HLA typing was missing for some donors at each locus, association tests included only the typed subset. A later genetic analysis associated a missense DCLRE1C variant with V-gene and J-gene trimming of TCR beta chains, and an independent cohort replicated the association. Compared with the approximately 710-donor mean, donors in an Asian-associated ancestry cluster had fewer N-insertions in productive TCRs, according to a later genetic analysis.

The cohort consisted of hundreds of healthy bone marrow donors. At the time of sampling, every cohort member was nominally healthy, though immune exposures that went unrecorded were likely present. The donor was CMV seropositive and belonged to the group of more than 250 seropositive cohort members. Each donor provided a peripheral blood sample, and peripheral blood mononuclear cells were used for TCR beta sequencing. The Qiagen DNeasy Blood Extraction Kit was used to extract genomic DNA from the blood cell samples. Only one count was recorded for this clone. Its specific antigen is unknown. There are no base qualities to consult, and no much larger clone falls within one base. The library was generated by the immunoSEQ multiplex PCR assay. For the multiplex PCR, a mixture combining 60 forward primers for TCR Vbeta segments and 13 reverse primers for TCR Jbeta segments was used. Amplification of the CDR3 region of rearranged TCR beta genes was performed with a multiplex PCR assay on genomic DNA. On the Illumina HiSeq System, the amplified TCR beta libraries were sequenced as 87-base-pair reads. On the study's bioinformatics: Across the 500 to 850 repertoires, a later analysis counted about 81 million unique TCR beta chains, around 11 million of which were shared by at least two donors. Raw reads were error-corrected and collapsed into unique sequences with a nearest-neighbor algorithm that merged closely related sequences to remove PCR and sequencing errors. To assign V, D and J gene segments, CDR3 sequences were aligned to IMGT reference sequences. For a sequence to be retained, at least a six-nucleotide match to both a V gene segment and a J gene segment was required. Rearrangements were called productive when the CDR3 lacked stop codons and stayed in frame with V and J; all others were non-productive. CDR3 was defined according to IMGT convention as the region running from the second conserved V-encoded cysteine to the conserved J-encoded phenylalanine. Sequences without an unambiguous match to a single V gene segment were excluded from the earlier analysis of 500 to 700 of the donors. An earlier analysis of some 500 of the donors classified V segments as functional when productive rearrangements were above 56.7% and as segregating when the standard deviation between donors was above 5%. A statistical classification framework was developed to diagnose cytomegalovirus status using the catalog of TCR beta chain sequences. V and J gene assignment, in a later analysis, came from comparing TCR nucleotide sequences with IMGT/GENE-DB human TR gene sequences. In a later analysis, CDR3 sequences and most-parsimonious VDJ recombination scenarios were assigned using the TCRdist pipeline. In a later analysis, every TCR beta chain was defined by the combination of its CDR3 amino acid sequence and its V-gene family, and reads without a unique V-gene family were dropped. In a later analysis, approximately 640 highly shared, low-generation-probability nucleotide sequences were removed to address suspected cross-contamination and a sequencing artifact. For each public chain, a later analysis derived a clonal expansion index from normalized ranks of inferred template counts within each repertoire. In a later analysis, generation probabilities were computed with a VDJ recombination model fitted to out-of-frame rearrangements, and the resulting probabilities were checked against IGoR. Hypergeometric tests were used in a later analysis to score TCR-TCR, TCR-HLA and TCR-CMV co-occurrence, with a repertoire-size bias correction applied to the TCR pairs. False discovery rates were estimated in a later analysis by permuting HLA or CMV assignments 20 times. A later analysis grouped co-occurring TCRs with DBSCAN, adding TCRdist sequence similarity when clustering within HLA-allele-positive subsets. Repertoires with fewer than 30,000 or more than 120,000 public chains were left out of co-occurrence clustering, as were about five repertoires with anomalous nucleotide sharing. Drawn from immuneACCESS, this table holds only the in-frame rearrangements with V and J called that TCRdb kept. Clones are partly lost; checked studies trace under half to an unresolved V gene and leave the rest unexplained. The DNA gave D and trimming, while V, J and clone size come from that table. In this sample the table shows some 150,000 clones, roughly 80% of which occur a single time. The ten largest clones take up approximately 6% of the sample.

The sequence derives from a man in his thirties or forties in good health and CMV-seropositive. Sequencing was performed on PBMCs.

The DNA reads TGTGCCAGCAGTTTAGCCCCCCCCAGGGCCAACTATGGCTACACCTTC. It specifies CASSLAPPRANYGYTF. The receptor chain draws on TRBV27 and TRBJ1-2; a tentative D call is TRBD1 (5 bases match). Between the V and J ends, shortened by 2 bases and 2 bases respectively, the junction contains 15 bases. CDR1 and CDR2, looked up from the germline V gene (reference sequence), are MNHEY and SMNVEV. Its CDR3 holds 16 amino acids, cysteine through phenylalanine. Only the CDR3 portion is preserved as DNA: 48 bases, with reading frame beginning at the first base.